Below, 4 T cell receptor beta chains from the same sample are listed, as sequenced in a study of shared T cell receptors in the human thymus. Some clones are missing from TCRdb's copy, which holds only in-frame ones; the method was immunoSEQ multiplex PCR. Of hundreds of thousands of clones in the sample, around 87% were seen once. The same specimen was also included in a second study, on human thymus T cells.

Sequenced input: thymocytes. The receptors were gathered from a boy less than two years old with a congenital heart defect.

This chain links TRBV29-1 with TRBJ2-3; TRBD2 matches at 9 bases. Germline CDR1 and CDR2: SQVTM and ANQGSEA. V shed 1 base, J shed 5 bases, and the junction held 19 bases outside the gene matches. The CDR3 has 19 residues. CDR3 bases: TGCAGCGTTGAAGCCCCAATGGTAGCGGGGGCCCTAGGTTTAGATACGCAGTATTTT. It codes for CSVEAPMVAGALGLDTQYF.

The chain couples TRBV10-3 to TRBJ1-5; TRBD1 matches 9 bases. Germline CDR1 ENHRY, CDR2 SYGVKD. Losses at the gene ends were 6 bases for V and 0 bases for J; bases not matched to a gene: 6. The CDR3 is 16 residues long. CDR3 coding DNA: TGTGCCATCAGCTCCGGGACAGGGAATAGCAATCAGCCCCAGCATTTT. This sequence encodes CAISSGTGNSNQPQHF.

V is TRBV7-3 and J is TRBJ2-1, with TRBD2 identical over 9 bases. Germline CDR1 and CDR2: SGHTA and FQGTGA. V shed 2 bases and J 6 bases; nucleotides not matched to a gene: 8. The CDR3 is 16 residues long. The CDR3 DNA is TGTGCCAGCAGCTTACAGGGTAGCGGGGGTGGCAATGAGCAGTTCTTC. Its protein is CASSLQGSGGGNEQFF. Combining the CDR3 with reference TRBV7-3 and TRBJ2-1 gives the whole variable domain GAGVSQTPSNKVTEKGKYVELRCDPISGHTALYWYRQSLGQGPEFLIYFQGTGAADDSGLPNDRFFAVRPEGSVSTLKIQRTERGDSAVYLCASSLQGSGGGNEQFFGPGTRLTVL.

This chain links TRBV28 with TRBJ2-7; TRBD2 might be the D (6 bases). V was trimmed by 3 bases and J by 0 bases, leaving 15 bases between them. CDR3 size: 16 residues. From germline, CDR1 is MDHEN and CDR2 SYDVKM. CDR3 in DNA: TGTGCCAGCAGTTTTTGGGGGGAGGCCCTCTCCTACGAGCAGTACTTC. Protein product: CASSFWGEALSYEQYF.